The clone carrying this TCR beta chain was detected once. As yet, its antigen is unknown. After expansion with viral peptide pools in the ViraFEST assay, antigen-specific CD4+ T cells were sequenced. With nine to eleven days of culture completed, CD4+ T cells were isolated. The cohort was immunized with two doses of either the BNT162b2 or mRNA-1273 vaccine. A few million PBMC per well received 7.5 to 10 IU/ml IL-2 and roughly 10 ug/ml peptides in culture. Cells had half their medium changed to IL-2 medium on days 3 and 7. The CDR3 consists of 12 residues. CDR1 and CDR2 (germline): GTSNPN, SVGIG (reference sequence). J lost 5 bases, V lost 4 bases, and 4 bases had no gene match. These data come from a study of vaccination effects on CD4 cells after COVID-19. Looking at the study overall: The median interval between the second dose and post-vaccine sampling was 72 days.

Produced via immunoSEQ multiplex PCR; TCRdb's table is partial and in-frame only. The sample lists about 32,000 clones; around 70% were seen once. Specimen: CD4+ T cells from PBMCs cultured with HCoV-229E spike peptides, collected after COVID-19 vaccination. The origin of this receptor is a human donor who received a COVID-19 vaccine. The chain joins TRBV30 to TRBJ2-5, with 7 bases identical to TRBD1. CDR3 bases: TGTGCCTGGACAGGGGGTGGGGAGACCCAGTACTTC. Encoded protein: CAWTGGGETQYF.